This T cell receptor beta chain originates from a study of blood T cell repertoires in COVID-19. Profiling relied on immunoSEQ multiplex PCR, and the TCRdb table lists in-frame clones only, not all of them. The table records 150,000 to 200,000 clones, more than 75% of them present only once. The CDR3 runs 16 residues. Germline V gives CDR1 MGHRA, CDR2 YSYEKL. V was cut by 0 bases and J by 0 bases, with 8 bases left in between. Sequenced material: peripheral blood. This receptor was taken from a woman aged 70 to 79 with COVID-19, enrolled during active disease. The rearrangement uses TRBV4-1 and TRBJ1-4; TRBD1 is a possible D gene (5 bases). CDR3 in DNA: TGCGCCAGCAGCCAAGAGGGAGGGGCAACTAATGAAAAACTGTTTTTT. This gives the protein CASSQEGGATNEKLFF.